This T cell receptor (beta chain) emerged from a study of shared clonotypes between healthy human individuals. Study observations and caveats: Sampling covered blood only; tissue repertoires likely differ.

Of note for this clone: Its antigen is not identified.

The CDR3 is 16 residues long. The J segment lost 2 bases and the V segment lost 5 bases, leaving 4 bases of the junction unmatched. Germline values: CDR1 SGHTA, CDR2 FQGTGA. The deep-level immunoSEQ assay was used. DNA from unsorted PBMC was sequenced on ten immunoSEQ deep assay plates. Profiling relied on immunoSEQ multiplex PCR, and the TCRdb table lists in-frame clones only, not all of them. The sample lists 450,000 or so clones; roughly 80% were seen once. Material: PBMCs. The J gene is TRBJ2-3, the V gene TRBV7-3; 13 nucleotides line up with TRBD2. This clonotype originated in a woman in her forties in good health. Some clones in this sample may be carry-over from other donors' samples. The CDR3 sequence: CASSLGLAGVTDTQYF. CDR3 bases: TGTGCCAGCAGCCTCGGACTAGCGGGGGTCACAGATACGCAGTATTTT. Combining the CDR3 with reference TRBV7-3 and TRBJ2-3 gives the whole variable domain GAGVSQTPSNKVTEKGKYVELRCDPISGHTALYWYRQSLGQGPEFLIYFQGTGAADDSGLPNDRFFAVRPEGSVSTLKIQRTERGDSAVYLCASSLGLAGVTDTQYFGPGTRLTVL.